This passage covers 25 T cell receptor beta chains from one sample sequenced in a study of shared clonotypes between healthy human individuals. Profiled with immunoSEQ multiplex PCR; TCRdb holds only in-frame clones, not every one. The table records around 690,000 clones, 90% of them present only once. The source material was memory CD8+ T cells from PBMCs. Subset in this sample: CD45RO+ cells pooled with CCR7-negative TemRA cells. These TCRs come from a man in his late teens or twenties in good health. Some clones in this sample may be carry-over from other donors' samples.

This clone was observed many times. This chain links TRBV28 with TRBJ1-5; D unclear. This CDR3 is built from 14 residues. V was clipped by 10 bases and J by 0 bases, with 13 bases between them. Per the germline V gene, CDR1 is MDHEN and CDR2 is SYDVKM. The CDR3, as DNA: TGTGCCACCCTAGGACTGAATAGCAATCAGCCCCAGCATTTT. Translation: CATLGLNSNQPQHF.

The chain's CDR3 is CASSIDEGFATNEKLFF. CDR3 nucleotides: TGTGCCAGTAGTATAGACGAGGGTTTTGCAACTAATGAAAAACTGTTTTTT. The chain couples TRBV19 to TRBJ1-4; D unclear. V dropped 0 bases and J dropped 0 bases, with 11 bases sitting between them. Germline V lookup: CDR1 LNHDA, CDR2 SQIVND (reference sequence). CDR3 size: 17 residues.

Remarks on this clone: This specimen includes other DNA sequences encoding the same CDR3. The CDR3 DNA is TGTGCCAGCTCAAGCGGGACAGGGGGCAATCAGCCCCAGCATTTT. This translates into CASSSGTGGNQPQHF. This chain connects TRBV9 to TRBJ1-5, with 10 bases fitting TRBD1. CDR3 length equals 15 residues. Germline V gene sequence: CDR1 SGDLS, CDR2 YYNGEE. J was trimmed by 2 bases and V by 7 bases; bases with no gene match: 6. Drawing the rest from reference TRBV9 and TRBJ1-5, the complete variable domain is DSGVTQTPKHLITATGQRVTLRCSPRSGDLSVYWYQQSLDQGLQFLIQYYNGEERAKGNILERFSAQQFPDLHSELNLSSLELGDSALYFCASSSGTGGNQPQHFGDGTRLSIL.

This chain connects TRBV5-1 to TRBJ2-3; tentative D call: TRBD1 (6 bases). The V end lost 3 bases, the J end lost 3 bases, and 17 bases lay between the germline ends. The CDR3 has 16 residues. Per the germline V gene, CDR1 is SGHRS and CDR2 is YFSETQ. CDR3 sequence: CASSWGQKLGTDTQYF. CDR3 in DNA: TGCGCCAGCAGCTGGGGACAAAAACTAGGGACAGATACGCAGTATTTT.

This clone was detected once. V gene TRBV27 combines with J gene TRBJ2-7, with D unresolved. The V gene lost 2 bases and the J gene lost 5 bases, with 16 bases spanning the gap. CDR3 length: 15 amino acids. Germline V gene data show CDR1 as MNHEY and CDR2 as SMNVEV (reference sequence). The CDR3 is CASSLGLPLIHEQYF. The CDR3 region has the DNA TGTGCCAGCAGTTTAGGCCTACCTCTAATCCACGAGCAGTACTTC.

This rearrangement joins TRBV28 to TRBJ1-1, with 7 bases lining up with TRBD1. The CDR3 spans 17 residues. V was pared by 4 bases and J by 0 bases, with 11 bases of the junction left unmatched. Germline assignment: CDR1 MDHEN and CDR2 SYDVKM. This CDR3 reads CASSSDPPGQMNTEAFF. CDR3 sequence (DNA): TGTGCCAGCAGTTCCGACCCACCGGGACAGATGAACACTGAAGCTTTCTTT.

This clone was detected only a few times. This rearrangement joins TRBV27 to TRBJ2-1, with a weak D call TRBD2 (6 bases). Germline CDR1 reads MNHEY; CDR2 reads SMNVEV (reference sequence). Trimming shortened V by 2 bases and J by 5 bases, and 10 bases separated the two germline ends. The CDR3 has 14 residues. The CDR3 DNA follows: TGTGCCAGCAGTTTAGGAGGGTTCAACAATGAGCAGTTCTTC. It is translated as CASSLGGFNNEQFF.

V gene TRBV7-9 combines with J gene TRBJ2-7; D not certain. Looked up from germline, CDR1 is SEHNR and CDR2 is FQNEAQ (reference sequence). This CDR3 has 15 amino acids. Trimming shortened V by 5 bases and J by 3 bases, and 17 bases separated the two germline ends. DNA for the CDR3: TGTGCCAGCAGCGAAACCGCGCCATCTTTCTACGAGCAGTACTTC. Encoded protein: CASSETAPSFYEQYF.

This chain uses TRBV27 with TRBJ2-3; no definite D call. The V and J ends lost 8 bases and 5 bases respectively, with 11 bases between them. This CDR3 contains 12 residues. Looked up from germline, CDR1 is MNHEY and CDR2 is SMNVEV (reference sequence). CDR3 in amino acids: CASRTWGDTQYF. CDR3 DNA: TGTGCCAGCCGTACATGGGGAGATACGCAGTATTTT.

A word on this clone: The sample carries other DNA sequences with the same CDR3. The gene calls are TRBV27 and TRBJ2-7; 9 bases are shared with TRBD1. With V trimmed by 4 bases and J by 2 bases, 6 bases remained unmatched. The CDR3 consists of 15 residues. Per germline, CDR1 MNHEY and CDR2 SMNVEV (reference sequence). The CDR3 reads CASSSLDRGPYEQYF. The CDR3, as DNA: TGTGCCAGCAGTTCCCTGGACAGGGGCCCCTACGAGCAGTACTTC.

The CDR3 region is CASSLAKGEWYNEQFF. The CDR3 DNA is TGTGCCAGCAGCTTAGCGAAGGGGGAGTGGTACAATGAGCAGTTCTTC. The chain combines TRBV11-1 with TRBJ2-1; D may be TRBD1 (6 bases). Germline V CDR1 and CDR2: SGHAT, FQDESV (reference sequence). The V and J ends lost 0 bases and 4 bases respectively, with 13 bases between them. There are 16 residues in the CDR3.

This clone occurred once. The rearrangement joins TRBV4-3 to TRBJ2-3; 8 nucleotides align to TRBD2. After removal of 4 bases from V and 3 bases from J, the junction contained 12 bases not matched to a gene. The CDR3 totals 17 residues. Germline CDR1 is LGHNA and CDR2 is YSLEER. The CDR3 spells CASSPGSSGRHTDTQYF. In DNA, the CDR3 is TGCGCCAGCAGCCCCGGATCCAGCGGGAGACATACAGATACGCAGTATTTT.

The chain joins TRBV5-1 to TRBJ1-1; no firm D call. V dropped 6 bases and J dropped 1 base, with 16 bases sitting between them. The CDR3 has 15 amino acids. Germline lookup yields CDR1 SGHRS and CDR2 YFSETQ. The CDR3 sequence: CASTIVAGPNTEAFF. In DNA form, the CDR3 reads TGCGCCAGCACCATAGTGGCAGGCCCGAACACTGAAGCTTTCTTT.

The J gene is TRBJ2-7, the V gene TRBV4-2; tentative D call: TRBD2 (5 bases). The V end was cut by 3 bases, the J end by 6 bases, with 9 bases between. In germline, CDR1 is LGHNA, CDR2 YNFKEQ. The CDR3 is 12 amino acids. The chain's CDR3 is CASSQVLGEQYF. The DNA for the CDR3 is TGTGCCAGCAGCCAGGTACTAGGCGAGCAGTACTTC.

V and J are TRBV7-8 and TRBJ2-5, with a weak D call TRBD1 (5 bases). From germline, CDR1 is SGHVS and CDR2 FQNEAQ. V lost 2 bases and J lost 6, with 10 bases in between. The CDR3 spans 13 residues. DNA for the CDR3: TGTGCCAGCAGCTTACCAGGGTTGAAGACCCAGTACTTC. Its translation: CASSLPGLKTQYF.

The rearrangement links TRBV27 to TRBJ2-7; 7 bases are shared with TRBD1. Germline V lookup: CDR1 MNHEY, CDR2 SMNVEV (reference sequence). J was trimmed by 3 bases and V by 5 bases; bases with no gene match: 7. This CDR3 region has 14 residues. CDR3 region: CASSRLGQLYEQYF. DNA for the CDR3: TGTGCCAGCAGTCGATTGGGACAGCTCTACGAGCAGTACTTC.

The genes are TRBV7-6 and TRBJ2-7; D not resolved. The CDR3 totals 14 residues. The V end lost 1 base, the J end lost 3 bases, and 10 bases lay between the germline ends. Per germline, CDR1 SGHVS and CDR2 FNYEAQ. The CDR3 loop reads CASSLEAESYEQYF. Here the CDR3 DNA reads TGTGCCAGCAGCTTAGAGGCGGAAAGCTACGAGCAGTACTTC. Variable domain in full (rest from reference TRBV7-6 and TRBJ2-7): GAGVSQSPRYKVTKRGQDVALRCDPISGHVSLYWYRQALGQGPEFLTYFNYEAQQDKSGLPNDRFSAERPEGSISTLTIQRTEQRDSAMYRCASSLEAESYEQYFGPGTRLTVT.

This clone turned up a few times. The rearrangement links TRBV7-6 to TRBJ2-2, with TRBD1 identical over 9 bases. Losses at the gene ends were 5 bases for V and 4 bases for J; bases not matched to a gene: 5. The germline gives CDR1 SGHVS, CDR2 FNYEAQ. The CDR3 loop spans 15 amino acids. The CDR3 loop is CASSGDREGTGELFF. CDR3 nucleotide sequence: TGTGCCAGCAGCGGGGACAGGGAGGGCACCGGGGAGCTGTTTTTT.

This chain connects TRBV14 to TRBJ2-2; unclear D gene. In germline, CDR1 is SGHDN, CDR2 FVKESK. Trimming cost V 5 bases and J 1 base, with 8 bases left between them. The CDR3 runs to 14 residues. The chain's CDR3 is CASSWTMNTGELFF. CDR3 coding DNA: TGTGCCAGCAGCTGGACGATGAACACCGGGGAGCTGTTTTTT.

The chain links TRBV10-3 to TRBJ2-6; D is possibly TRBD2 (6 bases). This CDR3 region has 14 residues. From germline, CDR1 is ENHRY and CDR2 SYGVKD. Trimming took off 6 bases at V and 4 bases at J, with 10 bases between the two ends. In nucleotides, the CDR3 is TGTGCCATCAGGGCCGGGAGCGGGGCCAACGTCCTGACTTTC. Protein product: CAIRAGSGANVLTF.

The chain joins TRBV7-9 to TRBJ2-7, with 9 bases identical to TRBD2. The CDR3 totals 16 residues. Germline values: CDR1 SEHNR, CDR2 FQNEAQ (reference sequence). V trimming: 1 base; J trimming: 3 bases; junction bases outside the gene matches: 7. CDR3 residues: CASSLVPSGTDYEQYF. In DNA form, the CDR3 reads TGTGCCAGCAGCTTAGTTCCTAGCGGGACAGACTACGAGCAGTACTTC. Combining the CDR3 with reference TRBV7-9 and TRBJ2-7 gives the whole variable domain DTGVSQNPRHKITKRGQNVTFRCDPISEHNRLYWYRQTLGQGPEFLTYFQNEAQLEKSRLLSDRFSAERPKGSFSTLEIQRTEQGDSAMYLCASSLVPSGTDYEQYFGPGTRLTVT.

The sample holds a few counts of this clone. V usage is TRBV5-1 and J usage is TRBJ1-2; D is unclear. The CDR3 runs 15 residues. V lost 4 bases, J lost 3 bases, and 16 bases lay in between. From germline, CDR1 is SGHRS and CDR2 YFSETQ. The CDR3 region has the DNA TGCGCCAGCAGCGTATCGTCCCCTATAGACTATGGCTACACCTTC. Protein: CASSVSSPIDYGYTF.

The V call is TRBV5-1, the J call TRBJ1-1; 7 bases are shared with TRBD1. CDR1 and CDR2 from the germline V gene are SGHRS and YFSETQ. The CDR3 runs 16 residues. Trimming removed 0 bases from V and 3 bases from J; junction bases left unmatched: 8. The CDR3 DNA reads TGCGCCAGCAGCTTGGCCGTAGGGGGCGCGGACACTGAAGCTTTCTTT. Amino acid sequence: CASSLAVGGADTEAFF.

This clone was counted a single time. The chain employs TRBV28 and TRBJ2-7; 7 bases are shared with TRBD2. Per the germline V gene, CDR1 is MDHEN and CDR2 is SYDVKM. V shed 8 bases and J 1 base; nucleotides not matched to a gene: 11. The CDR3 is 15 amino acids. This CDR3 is CASRGPGGLSYEQYF. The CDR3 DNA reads TGTGCCAGCCGAGGGCCGGGAGGTCTTTCCTACGAGCAGTACTTC.

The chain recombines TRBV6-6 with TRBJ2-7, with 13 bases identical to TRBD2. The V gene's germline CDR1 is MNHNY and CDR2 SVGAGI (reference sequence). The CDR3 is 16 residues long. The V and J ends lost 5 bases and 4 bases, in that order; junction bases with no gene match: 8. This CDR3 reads CASSPWTSGSDYEQYF. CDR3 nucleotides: TGTGCCAGCAGTCCTTGGACTAGCGGGAGCGATTACGAGCAGTACTTC.